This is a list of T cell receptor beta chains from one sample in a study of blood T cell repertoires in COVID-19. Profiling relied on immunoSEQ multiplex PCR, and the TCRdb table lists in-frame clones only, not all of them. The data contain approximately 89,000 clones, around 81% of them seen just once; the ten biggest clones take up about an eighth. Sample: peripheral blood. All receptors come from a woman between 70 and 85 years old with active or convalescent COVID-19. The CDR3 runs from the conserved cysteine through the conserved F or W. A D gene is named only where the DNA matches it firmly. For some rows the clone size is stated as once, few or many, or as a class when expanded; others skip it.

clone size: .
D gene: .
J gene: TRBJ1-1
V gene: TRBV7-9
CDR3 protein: CASSSGQFYEAFF
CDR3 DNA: TGTGCCAGCAGCTCCGGACAGTTCTATGAAGCTTTCTTT

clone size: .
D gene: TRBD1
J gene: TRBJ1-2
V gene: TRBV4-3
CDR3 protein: CASSPQGEGYGYTF
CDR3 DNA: TGCGCCAGCAGCCCACAGGGGGAGGGCTATGGCTACACCTTC

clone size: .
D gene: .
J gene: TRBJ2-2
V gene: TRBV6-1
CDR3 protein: CASSEALGRVTGELFF
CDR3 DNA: TGTGCCAGCAGTGAAGCGCTAGGCAGGGTCACCGGGGAGCTGTTTTTT

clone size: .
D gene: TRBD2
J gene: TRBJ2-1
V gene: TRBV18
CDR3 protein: CASSLQPPGGGYNEQFF
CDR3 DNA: TGTGCCAGCTCACTTCAACCCCCGGGCGGGGGCTACAATGAGCAGTTCTTC

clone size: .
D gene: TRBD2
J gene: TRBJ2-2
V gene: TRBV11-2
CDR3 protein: CASSLEGRTSGGPGELFF
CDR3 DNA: TGTGCCAGCAGCTTAGAAGGACGAACTAGCGGGGGACCCGGGGAGCTGTTTTTT

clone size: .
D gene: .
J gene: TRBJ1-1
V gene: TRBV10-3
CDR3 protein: CASAADTEAFF
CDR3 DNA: TGTGCATCCGCGGCGGACACTGAAGCTTTCTTT

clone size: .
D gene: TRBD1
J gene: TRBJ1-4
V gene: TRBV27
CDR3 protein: CASRIQGGEKLFF
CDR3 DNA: TGTGCCAGCAGAATACAGGGGGGTGAAAAACTGTTTTTT

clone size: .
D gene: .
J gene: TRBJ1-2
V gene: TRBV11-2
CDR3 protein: CASSFNGGYGYTF
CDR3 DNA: TGTGCCAGCAGCTTTAACGGGGGGTATGGCTACACCTTC

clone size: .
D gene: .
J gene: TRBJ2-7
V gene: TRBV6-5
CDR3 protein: CASSYSRGVYEQYF
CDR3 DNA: TGTGCCAGCAGTTATAGTAGGGGCGTCTACGAGCAGTACTTC

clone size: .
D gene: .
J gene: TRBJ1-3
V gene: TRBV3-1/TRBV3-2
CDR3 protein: CASTEGKPGNTIYF
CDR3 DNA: TGTGCCAGCACCGAGGGAAAACCTGGAAACACCATATATTTT

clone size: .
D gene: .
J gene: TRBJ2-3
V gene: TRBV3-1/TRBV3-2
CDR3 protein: CASSHRGGDADTQYF
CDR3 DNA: TGTGCCAGCAGCCATAGGGGGGGCGATGCAGATACGCAGTATTTT

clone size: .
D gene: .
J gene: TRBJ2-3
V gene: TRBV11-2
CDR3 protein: CASSRLWYAKDTQYF
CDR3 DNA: TGTGCCAGCAGCCGCCTATGGTACGCGAAGGATACGCAGTATTTT

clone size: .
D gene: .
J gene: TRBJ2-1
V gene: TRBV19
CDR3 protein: CASSSDYNEQFF
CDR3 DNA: TGTGCCAGTAGTAGCGACTACAATGAGCAGTTCTTC

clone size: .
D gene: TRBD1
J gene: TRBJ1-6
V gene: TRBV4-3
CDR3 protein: CASSQVGQGYSPLHF
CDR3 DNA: TGCGCCAGCAGCCAAGTGGGACAGGGTTATTCACCCCTCCACTTT

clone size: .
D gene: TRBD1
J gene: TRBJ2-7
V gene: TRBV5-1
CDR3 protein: CASSLDTRGQGAGEQYF
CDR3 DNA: TGCGCCAGCAGCTTGGATACTCGGGGACAGGGGGCTGGGGAGCAGTACTTC

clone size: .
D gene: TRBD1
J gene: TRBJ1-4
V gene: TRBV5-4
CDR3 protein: CASSYRDRDEKLFF
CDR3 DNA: TGTGCCAGCAGCTACCGGGACAGGGATGAAAAACTGTTTTTT

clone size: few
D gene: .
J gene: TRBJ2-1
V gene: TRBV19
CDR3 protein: CASSDRSGDEQFF
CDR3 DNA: TGTGCCAGTAGCGACAGGTCCGGGGATGAGCAGTTCTTC

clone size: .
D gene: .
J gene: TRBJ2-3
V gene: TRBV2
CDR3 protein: CASSERRWDTQYF
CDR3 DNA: TGTGCCAGCAGTGAAAGGCGGTGGGATACGCAGTATTTT

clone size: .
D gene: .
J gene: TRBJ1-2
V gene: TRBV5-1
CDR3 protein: CASRTQHREVYGYTF
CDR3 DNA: TGCGCCAGCAGAACCCAGCACAGGGAAGTTTACGGCTACACCTTC

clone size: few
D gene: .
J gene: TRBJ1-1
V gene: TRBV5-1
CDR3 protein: CASSSLGLGGSSNTEAFF
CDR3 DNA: TGCGCCAGCAGCTCCCTTGGCCTTGGGGGCAGTTCGAACACTGAAGCTTTCTTT

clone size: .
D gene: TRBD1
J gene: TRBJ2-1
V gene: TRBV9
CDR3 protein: CASSVSGGQNNYNEQFF
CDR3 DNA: TGTGCCAGCAGCGTATCAGGGGGACAAAACAACTACAATGAGCAGTTCTTC

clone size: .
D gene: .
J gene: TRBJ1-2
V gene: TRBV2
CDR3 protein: CASRWGGQLYGYTF
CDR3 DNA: TGTGCCAGCCGATGGGGGGGGCAGCTATATGGCTACACCTTC

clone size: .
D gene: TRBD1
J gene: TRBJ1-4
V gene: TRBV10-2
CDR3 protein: CASRAGTGDNEKLFF
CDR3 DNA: TGCGCCAGCAGGGCCGGGACAGGGGATAATGAAAAACTGTTTTTT

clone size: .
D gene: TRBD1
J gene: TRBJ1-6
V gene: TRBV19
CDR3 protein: CASSAPPGQGGSPLHF
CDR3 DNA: TGTGCCAGTAGTGCTCCCCCGGGACAGGGGGGTTCACCCCTCCACTTT

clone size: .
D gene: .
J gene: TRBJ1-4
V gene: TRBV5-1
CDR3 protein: CASSPGIQSEKLFF
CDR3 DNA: TGCGCCAGCAGCCCGGGTATCCAATCCGAAAAACTGTTTTTT

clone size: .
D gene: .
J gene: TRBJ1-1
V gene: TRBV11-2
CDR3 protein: CASSLDRTAEAFF
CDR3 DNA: TGTGCCAGCAGCTTAGATCGCACAGCTGAAGCTTTCTTT

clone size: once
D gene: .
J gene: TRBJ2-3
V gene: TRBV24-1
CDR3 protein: CATSDGGHSTDTQYF
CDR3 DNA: TGTGCCACCAGTGATGGGGGACATAGCACAGATACGCAGTATTTT

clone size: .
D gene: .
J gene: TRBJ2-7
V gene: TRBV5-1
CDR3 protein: CASSQSTGKIGYEQYF
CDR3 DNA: TGCGCCAGCAGCCAATCAACAGGAAAGATAGGCTACGAGCAGTACTTC

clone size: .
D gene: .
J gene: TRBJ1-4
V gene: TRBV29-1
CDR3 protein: CSAQARGEEKLFF
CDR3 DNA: TGCAGCGCCCAAGCCAGGGGCGAAGAAAAACTGTTTTTT

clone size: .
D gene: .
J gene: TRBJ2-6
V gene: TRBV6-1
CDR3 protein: CASSEGQASFSFGANVLTF
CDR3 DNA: TGTGCCAGCAGTGAAGGGCAGGCCTCATTCTCTTTTGGGGCCAACGTCCTGACTTTC

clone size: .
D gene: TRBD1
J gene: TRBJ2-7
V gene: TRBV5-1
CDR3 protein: CASSPDPHRGEQYF
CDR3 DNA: TGCGCCAGCAGCCCAGACCCCCACAGGGGCGAGCAGTACTTC

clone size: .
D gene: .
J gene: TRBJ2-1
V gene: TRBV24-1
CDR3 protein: CATSDLSAVSYNEQFF
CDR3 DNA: TGTGCCACCAGTGATTTATCAGCGGTTTCCTACAATGAGCAGTTCTTC

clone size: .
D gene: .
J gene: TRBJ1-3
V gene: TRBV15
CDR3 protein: CATSRDRISGNTIYF
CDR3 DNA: TGTGCCACCAGCAGAGACAGGATTTCTGGAAACACCATATATTTT

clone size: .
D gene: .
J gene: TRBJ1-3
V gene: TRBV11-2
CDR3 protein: CASSLNARTAGNTIYF
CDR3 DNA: TGTGCCAGCAGCCTTAACGCTCGGACAGCTGGAAACACCATATATTTT

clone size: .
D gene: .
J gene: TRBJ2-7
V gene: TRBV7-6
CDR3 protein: CASSLGGHNSYEQYF
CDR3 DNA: TGTGCCAGCAGCTTAGGGGGACACAACTCCTACGAGCAGTACTTC

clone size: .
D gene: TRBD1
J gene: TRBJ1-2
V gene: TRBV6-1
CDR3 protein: CASSENGRGLDGYTF
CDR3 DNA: TGTGCCAGCAGTGAAAACGGCAGGGGGCTCGATGGCTACACCTTC

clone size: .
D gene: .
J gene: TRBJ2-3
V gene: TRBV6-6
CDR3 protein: CASSYSRTSTDTQYF
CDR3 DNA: TGTGCCAGCAGTTACTCTCGGACTAGCACAGATACGCAGTATTTT

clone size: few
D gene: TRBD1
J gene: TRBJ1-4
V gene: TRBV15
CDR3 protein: CATSRDGTGYEKLFF
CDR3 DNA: TGTGCCACCAGCAGAGACGGGACAGGGTATGAAAAACTGTTTTTT

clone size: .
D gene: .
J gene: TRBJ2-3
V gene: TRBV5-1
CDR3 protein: CASSGIGLTDTQYF
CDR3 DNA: TGCGCCAGCAGCGGAATAGGACTGACAGATACGCAGTATTTT

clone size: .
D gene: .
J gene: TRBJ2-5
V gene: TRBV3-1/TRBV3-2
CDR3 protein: CASSLEGGGKGETQYF
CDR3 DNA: TGTGCCAGCAGCCTCGAGGGAGGGGGAAAGGGAGAGACCCAGTACTTC

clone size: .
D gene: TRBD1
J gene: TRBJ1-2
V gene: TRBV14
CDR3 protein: CASRGGNYGYTF
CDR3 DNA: TGTGCCAGCAGAGGGGGCAACTATGGCTACACCTTC

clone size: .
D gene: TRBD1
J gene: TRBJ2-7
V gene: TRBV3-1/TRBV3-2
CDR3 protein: CASSQDTPGQGSYEQYF
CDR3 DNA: TGTGCCAGCAGCCAAGATACCCCGGGACAGGGCTCGTACGAGCAGTACTTC

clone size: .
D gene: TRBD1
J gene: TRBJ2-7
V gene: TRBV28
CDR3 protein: CASSLSWDRLTYEQYF
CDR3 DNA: TGTGCCAGCAGTTTGTCGTGGGACAGGCTGACTTACGAGCAGTACTTC

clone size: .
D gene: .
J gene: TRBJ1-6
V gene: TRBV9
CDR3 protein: CASSVTSSYNSPLHF
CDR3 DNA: TGTGCCAGCAGCGTTACGAGCTCCTATAATTCACCCCTCCACTTT

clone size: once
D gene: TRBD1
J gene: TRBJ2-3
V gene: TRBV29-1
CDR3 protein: CSAGQDMSTDTQYF
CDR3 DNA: TGCAGCGCTGGACAGGATATGAGCACAGATACGCAGTATTTT

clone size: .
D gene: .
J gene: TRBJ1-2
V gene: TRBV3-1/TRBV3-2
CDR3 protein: CASSQDQKEGYTF
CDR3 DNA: TGTGCCAGCAGCCAAGATCAAAAGGAGGGCTACACCTTC

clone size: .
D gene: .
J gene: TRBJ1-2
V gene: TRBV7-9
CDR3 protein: CASSDTGQTHYGYTF
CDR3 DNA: TGTGCCAGCAGCGACACTGGACAAACCCACTATGGCTACACCTTC

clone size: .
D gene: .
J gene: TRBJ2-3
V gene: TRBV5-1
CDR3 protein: CASSSAGITDTQYF
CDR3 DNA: TGCGCCAGCAGCTCAGCCGGGATCACAGATACGCAGTATTTT

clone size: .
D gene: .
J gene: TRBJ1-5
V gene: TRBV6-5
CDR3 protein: CASTPTGAGQPQHF
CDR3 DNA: TGTGCCAGCACTCCCACTGGGGCCGGGCAGCCCCAGCATTTT

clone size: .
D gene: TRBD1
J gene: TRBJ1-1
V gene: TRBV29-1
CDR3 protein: CSVVRGQGREAFF
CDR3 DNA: TGCAGCGTTGTAAGAGGACAGGGGAGGGAAGCTTTCTTT

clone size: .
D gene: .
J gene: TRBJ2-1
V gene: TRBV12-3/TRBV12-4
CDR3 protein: CASRNMGPNEQFF
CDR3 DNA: TGTGCCAGCAGGAATATGGGGCCGAATGAGCAGTTCTTC

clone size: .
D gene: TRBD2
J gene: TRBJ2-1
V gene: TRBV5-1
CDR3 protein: CASSLAGGGAYEQFF
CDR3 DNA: TGCGCCAGCAGCTTGGCGGGCGGGGGGGCCTATGAGCAGTTCTTC